The clone carrying this T cell receptor beta chain appeared a few times. The antigen is unknown. CDR3 size: 16 residues. Looked up from germline, CDR1 is MNHNS and CDR2 is SASEGT. Between the trimmed V and J ends, which lost 2 bases and 3 bases, there was a span of 17 bases. This sample was taken from a study of CD8 T cells in ankylosing spondylitis. Study results and caveats: Apparently characteristic of ankylosing spondylitis blood was a TCR beta motif (about 8 highly homologous variants).

MiXCR, run by TCRdb on the 5' RACE reads, gives a single entry per CDR3 protein. The data show 230,000 or so distinct CDR3 sequences, under 20% seen once. The clonotype was recovered from a male donor with ankylosing spondylitis or in good health (not recorded which). The sample was blood, either unsorted or a sorted T cell fraction (not recorded which). The chain uses TRBV6-1 and TRBJ2-7; D is unresolved. In DNA form, the CDR3 reads TGTGCCAGCAGTGAAATATTGCAGTTTGCGGACTACGAGCAGTACTTC. Translating it yields CASSEILQFADYEQYF.